This T cell receptor beta chain was captured by sequencing in a study of cytomegalovirus exposure and HLA in healthy donors. This table comes from immunoSEQ multiplex PCR, and its TCRdb copy is limited to in-frame clones, with some not included. The top ten hold roughly 4% of the sample, which has roughly 100,000 clones, around 83% seen once. CDR3 size: 18 residues. The J segment lost 6 bases and the V segment lost 4 bases, leaving 18 bases of the junction unmatched. Per germline, CDR1 SGHTA and CDR2 FQGNSA. The TCR was taken from a woman younger than 35 in good health and CMV-seropositive. The specimen was PBMCs. The V call is TRBV7-2, the J call TRBJ2-3; TRBD1 matches 8 bases. The CDR3 DNA sequence: TGTGCCAGCAGCTCGACAGGGGAAACGGGAGCTGCAGTCGATACGCAGTATTTT. It is translated as CASSSTGETGAAVDTQYF. Full variable domain (remainder filled in from reference TRBV7-2 and TRBJ2-3): GAGVSQSPSNKVTEKGKDVELRCDPISGHTALYWYRQSLGQGLEFLIYFQGNSAPDKSGLPSDRFSAERTGGSVSTLTIQRTQQEDSAVYLCASSSTGETGAAVDTQYFGPGTRLTVL.